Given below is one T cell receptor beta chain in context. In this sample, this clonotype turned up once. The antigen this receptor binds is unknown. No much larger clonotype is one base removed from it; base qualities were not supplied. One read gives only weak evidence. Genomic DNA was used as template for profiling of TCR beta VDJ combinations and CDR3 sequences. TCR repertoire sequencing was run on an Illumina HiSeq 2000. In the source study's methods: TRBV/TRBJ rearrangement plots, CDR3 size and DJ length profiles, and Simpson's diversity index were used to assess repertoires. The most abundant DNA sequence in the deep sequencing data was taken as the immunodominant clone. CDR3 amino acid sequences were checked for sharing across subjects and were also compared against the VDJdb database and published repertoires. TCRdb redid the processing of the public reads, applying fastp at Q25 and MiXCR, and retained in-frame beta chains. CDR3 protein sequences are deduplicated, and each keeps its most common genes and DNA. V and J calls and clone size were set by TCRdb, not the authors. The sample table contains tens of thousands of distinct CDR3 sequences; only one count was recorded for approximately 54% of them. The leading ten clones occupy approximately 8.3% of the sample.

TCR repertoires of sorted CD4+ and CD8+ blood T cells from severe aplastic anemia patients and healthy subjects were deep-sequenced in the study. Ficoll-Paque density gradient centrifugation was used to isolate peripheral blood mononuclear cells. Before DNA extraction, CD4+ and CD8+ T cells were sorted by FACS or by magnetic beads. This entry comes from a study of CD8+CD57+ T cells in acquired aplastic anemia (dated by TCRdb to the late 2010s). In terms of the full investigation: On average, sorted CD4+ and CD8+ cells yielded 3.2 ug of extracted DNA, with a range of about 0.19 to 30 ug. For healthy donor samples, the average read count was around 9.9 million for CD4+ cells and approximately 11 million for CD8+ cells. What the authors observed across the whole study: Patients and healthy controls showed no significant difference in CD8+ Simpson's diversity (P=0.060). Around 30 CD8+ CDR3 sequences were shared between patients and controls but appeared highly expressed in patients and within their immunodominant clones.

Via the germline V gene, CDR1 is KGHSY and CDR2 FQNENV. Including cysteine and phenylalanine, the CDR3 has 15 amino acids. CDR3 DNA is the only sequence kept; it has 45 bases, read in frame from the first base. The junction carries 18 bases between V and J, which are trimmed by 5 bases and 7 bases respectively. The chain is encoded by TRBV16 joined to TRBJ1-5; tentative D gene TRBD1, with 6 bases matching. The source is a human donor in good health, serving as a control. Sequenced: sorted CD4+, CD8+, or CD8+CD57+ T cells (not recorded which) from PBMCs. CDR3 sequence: CASSDQTGRGQPQHF. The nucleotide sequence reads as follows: TGTGCCAGCAGCGACCAGACAGGTCGAGGACAGCCCCAGCATTTT.